One and the same sample provided the 2 T cell receptor beta chains below, sequenced in a study of beta chain features in type 1 diabetes. General study points: In every one of the four CD4+ subsets, TCRB CDR3s were moderately but significantly shorter in Type 1 diabetes patients.

Expressed TCRB transcripts were sequenced after all isolated RNA was converted to cDNA. Clones were read by immunoSEQ multiplex PCR, and TCRdb kept only the in-frame ones, dropping some. The sample yields 550,000 to 850,000 clones, 10% to 15% seen once. No antigen is known for these receptors. Sequenced: naive CD4+ T cells from blood. The receptors here all came from a young man with type 1 diabetes.

The chain employs TRBV19 and TRBJ1-1; 7 bases are a match to TRBD1. Germline V lookup: CDR1 LNHDA, CDR2 SQIVND (reference sequence). V lost 5 bases, J lost 0 bases, and 15 bases stayed unmatched. This CDR3 comprises 18 residues. The CDR3 DNA is TGTGCCAGTAGTCTAGGGCTGGGACAGATCCTTATGAACACTGAAGCTTTCTTT. Protein: CASSLGLGQILMNTEAFF.

Points on this clone: The junction departs from the called germline gene at one end, perhaps through a read error. V gene TRBV28 combines with J gene TRBJ1-2, with D tentatively TRBD1 (5 bases). The CDR3 runs to 15 residues. The germline V gene encodes CDR1 MDHEN and CDR2 SYDVKM. CDR3 bases: TGTGCCAGCAGCTTATATACCGGGACCGGATATGGCTACACCTTC. It specifies CASSLYTGTGYGYTF.